These 24 T cell receptor beta chains came from one sample sequenced in a study of cytomegalovirus exposure and HLA in healthy donors. Primers: 60 Vbeta forward and 13 Jbeta reverse. This table comes from immunoSEQ multiplex PCR, and its TCRdb copy is limited to in-frame clones, with some not included. The data contain over 70,000 clones, 70% to 75% of them seen just once; the ten biggest clones take up over 10%. The specimen sequenced was PBMCs. All receptors come from a human donor in good health.

The count of this clone is one. V gene TRBV28 combines with J gene TRBJ2-2; a weak D match, TRBD2 (6 bases). Germline CDR1 MDHEN, CDR2 SYDVKM. This CDR3 region has 14 residues. Trimming left V 6 bases short and J 7 bases short, with 15 bases between. The CDR3 sequence: CASRPTGVLGELFF. The CDR3 DNA follows: TGTGCCAGCAGGCCAACGGGAGTGCTCGGGGAGCTGTTTTTT.

The chain carries TRBV21-1 and TRBJ2-2; the table calls TRBD2, which could not be checked here. TRBV21-1 is assigned pseudogene status. CDR3 size: 16 residues. The CDR3 loop reads CASSSCRGANTGELFF. CDR3 DNA: TGTGCCAGCAGCTCCTGTCGGGGGGCCAACACCGGGGAGCTGTTTTTT.

The genes are TRBV5-4 and TRBJ2-7, with no clear D. Germline V gene sequence: CDR1 SGHNT, CDR2 YYREEE (reference sequence). The CDR3 is 13 amino acids. Trimming stripped 0 bases from V and 7 bases from J, with 11 bases between. In DNA, the CDR3 is TGTGCCAGCAGCTTGGAGGCAGCGAGTGAGCAGTACTTC. Translating gives CASSLEAASEQYF.

This chain links TRBV6-5 with TRBJ2-7; a weak D match, TRBD2 (7 bases). CDR3 length equals 14 residues. Trimming removed 6 bases from V and 9 bases from J, with 21 bases in between. Germline V lookup: CDR1 MNHEY, CDR2 SVGAGI. This CDR3 reads CASSQGGSGNGQYF. In DNA, the CDR3 is TGTGCCAGCAGCCAAGGGGGGAGCGGGAATGGGCAGTACTTC.

This clone was seen only a few times. The chain carries TRBV6-1 and TRBJ1-1, with TRBD1 matching over 7 bases. CDR1 and CDR2 from the germline V gene are MNHNS and SASEGT. The CDR3 loop spans 14 amino acids. The ends lost 8 bases at V and 5 bases at J; junction bases unmatched: 11. The CDR3 region is CASGTVIVETEAFF. The CDR3 coding sequence is TGTGCCAGCGGGACAGTCATTGTCGAAACTGAAGCTTTCTTT.

The CDR3 coding sequence is TGCGCCAGCGCAGCGGGAGAGGCAGATACGCAGTATTTT. This encodes CASAAGEADTQYF. The V and J genes are TRBV5-1 and TRBJ2-3; 8 bases are a match to TRBD2. This CDR3 contains 13 residues. CDR1 and CDR2 (germline): SGHRS, YFSETQ. With V trimmed by 7 bases and J by 4 bases, 5 bases remained unmatched.

The sample holds one count of this clone. The rearrangement joins TRBV6-1 to TRBJ2-3, with 8 bases fitting TRBD2. Germline trimming cut 4 bases from V and 3 bases from J; bases unmatched to any gene: 6. CDR1 is MNHNS, CDR2 SASEGT, per germline. The CDR3 runs 15 residues. This CDR3 reads CASSGLALLTDTQYF. In DNA form, the CDR3 reads TGTGCCAGCAGTGGACTAGCGCTCCTAACAGATACGCAGTATTTT.

The chain combines TRBV11-3 with TRBJ1-1, with D unresolved. Germline-derived CDR1 and CDR2 are SGHNT and YENEEA. CDR3 length equals 14 residues. V was clipped by 0 bases and J by 9 bases, with 14 bases between them. CDR3 nucleotide sequence: TGTGCCAGCAGCTTAGAACCCCCGCCAAGCAAAGCTTTCTTT. The encoded protein is CASSLEPPPSKAFF.

This clone was observed once. The gene calls are TRBV28 and TRBJ1-4; D remains ambiguous. The CDR3 is made up of 15 amino acids. Germline assignment: CDR1 MDHEN and CDR2 SYDVKM. The germline V and J ends were trimmed by 3 bases and 2 bases, with 10 bases remaining between them. CDR3 nucleotide sequence: TGTGCCAGCAGTTTCCTAGCCCAGACTAATGAAAAACTGTTTTTT. Protein product: CASSFLAQTNEKLFF.

This chain links TRBV10-3 with TRBJ1-2; 7 bases agree with TRBD1. V lost 8 bases to trimming and J lost 5 bases; unmatched junction nucleotides: 5. Per germline, CDR1 ENHRY and CDR2 SYGVKD. This CDR3 has 12 residues. The CDR3 region has the DNA TGTGCCATCGGAACAGGGGAATATGGCTACACCTTC. Encoded protein: CAIGTGEYGYTF.

This clone was recorded many times. The genes are TRBV25-1 and TRBJ2-7; D is possibly TRBD1 (6 bases). Trimming stripped 0 bases from V and 5 bases from J, with 17 bases between. This CDR3 has 16 amino acids. The germline V gene encodes CDR1 MGHDK and CDR2 SYGVNS. The CDR3 DNA follows: TGTGCCAGCAGTGAATATTCGTTGGCAGGGGAACACGAGCAGTACTTC. Protein product: CASSEYSLAGEHEQYF.

The V gene is TRBV7-3, the J gene TRBJ1-1; D is undetermined. The ends were cut back, 2 bases at V and 3 bases at J, with 7 bases in the middle. In germline, CDR1 is SGHTA, CDR2 FQGTGA. This CDR3 spans 13 amino acids. Written as DNA, the CDR3 is TGTGCCAGCAGCTTATTGGGAGACACTGAAGCTTTCTTT. This sequence encodes CASSLLGDTEAFF.

The J gene is TRBJ1-5, the V gene TRBV28; D is perhaps TRBD1 (5 bases). Germline values: CDR1 MDHEN, CDR2 SYDVKM. The CDR3 has 16 residues. Trimming took off 5 bases at V and 5 bases at J, with 19 bases between the two ends. CDR3 bases: TGTGCCAGCAGTCGGCGGGACTTCTTAAATCATCAGCCCCAGCATTTT. Its translation is CASSRRDFLNHQPQHF.

The chain employs TRBV25-1 and TRBJ1-3, with D unclear. Germline V gene sequence: CDR1 MGHDK, CDR2 SYGVNS. The ends were cut back, 6 bases at V and 0 bases at J, with 15 bases in the middle. CDR3 length equals 16 residues. CDR3 bases: TGTGCCAGCAGATCCAAAAGCCCAGGCTCTGGAAACACCATATATTTT. Translating it yields CASRSKSPGSGNTIYF.

This clone was picked up a small number of times. The CDR3 DNA sequence: TGTGCCAGCAGTGTTACAGGGAGGGGCGAGCAGTACTTC. Protein sequence: CASSVTGRGEQYF. The chain joins TRBV6-5 to TRBJ2-7, with a weak D call TRBD2 (7 bases). Looked up from germline, CDR1 is MNHEY and CDR2 is SVGAGI. V lost 5 bases, J lost 6 bases, and 14 bases lay in between. The CDR3 sequence is 13 residues long.

The chain is built from TRBV4-1 and TRBJ2-7; D is undetermined. The CDR3 runs 12 residues. Deletions cut 0 bases from V and 6 bases from J, with 6 bases between. CDR1 and CDR2 (germline): MGHRA, YSYEKL. The CDR3 is CASSQDTSEQYF. CDR3 bases: TGCGCCAGCAGCCAAGATACGAGCGAGCAGTACTTC.

The chain combines TRBV29-1 with TRBJ2-7; D is perhaps TRBD1 (6 bases). This CDR3 spans 15 amino acids. V shed 8 bases and J shed 0 bases, with 20 bases lying between them. The germline V gene has CDR1 SQVTM and CDR2 ANQGSEA. This CDR3 is CSSWGQGYCSYEQYF. CDR3 sequence (DNA): TGCAGCTCCTGGGGGCAGGGGTATTGCTCCTACGAGCAGTACTTC.

The rearrangement uses TRBV7-3 and TRBJ1-1, with D possibly matching TRBD1 (6 bases). Trimming stripped 5 bases from V and 2 bases from J, with 12 bases between. Germline loops: CDR1 SGHTA, CDR2 FQGTGA. CDR3 length equals 14 residues. The CDR3 region is CASSAGASNTEAFF. The CDR3, as DNA: TGTGCCAGCAGCGCGGGGGCCAGTAACACTGAAGCTTTCTTT.

The chain has TRBV19 and TRBJ1-5; D may be TRBD1 (6 bases). CDR1 is LNHDA and CDR2 is SQIVND in the germline V gene (reference sequence). The length of the CDR3 is 15 residues. Trimming took off 8 bases at V and 1 base at J, with 15 bases between the two ends. The DNA of the CDR3 is TGTGCCAGTGGGGCAGGGGCGATCAGCAATCAGCCCCAGCATTTT. This encodes CASGAGAISNQPQHF.

This clone was seen just once. This rearrangement joins TRBV27 to TRBJ1-3; 7 bases line up with TRBD1. CDR1 and CDR2 (germline): MNHEY, SMNVEV (reference sequence). V was pared by 2 bases and J by 0 bases, with 13 bases of the junction left unmatched. The CDR3 runs 19 residues. The CDR3 loop reads CASSLKGAPLSSSGNTIYF. The CDR3 region has the DNA TGTGCCAGCAGTTTAAAGGGGGCTCCCCTATCGAGCTCTGGAAACACCATATATTTT.

This clone was seen more than once but under ten times. The rearrangement joins TRBV11-2 to TRBJ2-7, with 7 bases fitting TRBD1. This CDR3 is 16 amino acids long. In germline, CDR1 is SGHAT, CDR2 FQNNGV. After removal of 3 bases from V and 6 bases from J, the junction contained 14 bases not matched to a gene. CDR3 nucleotide sequence: TGTGCCAGCAGCTTTCTTCCCGGGACAGCAACCTTCGAGCAGTACTTC. This encodes CASSFLPGTATFEQYF.

The chain links TRBV6-1 to TRBJ1-1, with a tentative D call TRBD1 (6 bases). The ends were cut back, 6 bases at V and 0 bases at J, with 14 bases in the middle. The CDR3 is made up of 15 amino acids. Germline V gene lookup returns CDR1 MNHNS and CDR2 SASEGT. The CDR3 coding sequence is TGTGCCAGCAGACGAACAGGGCTCATGAACACTGAAGCTTTCTTT. Its translation: CASRRTGLMNTEAFF.

This chain connects TRBV7-2 to TRBJ1-4, with D possibly being TRBD1 (6 bases). Germline CDR1 is SGHTA and CDR2 is FQGNSA. The CDR3 is made up of 16 amino acids. With 5 bases removed from V and 5 bases from J, the gap between germline ends came to 18 bases. The CDR3 loop reads CASSPGQSSGNEKLFF. The CDR3, as DNA: TGTGCCAGCAGCCCTGGACAGTCCTCAGGGAATGAAAAACTGTTTTTT.

The chain couples TRBV18 to TRBJ1-1; tentatively, D is TRBD1 (6 bases). Germline V gene data show CDR1 as KGHSH and CDR2 as LQKENI. Trimming removed 3 bases from V and 1 base from J, with 12 bases in between. CDR3 size: 15 residues. The CDR3 DNA sequence: TGTGCCAGCTCACCCTCAGGGGCTTCGAACACTGAAGCTTTCTTT. This gives the protein CASSPSGASNTEAFF.